A selection of T cell receptor beta chains follows, all from one sample in a study of CD8 T cell repertoires and HIV-1 epitope variants. Generated by immunoSEQ multiplex PCR, the TCRdb table keeps only in-frame clones and is missing some. The sample lists 5,000 to 6,000 clones; around 60% were seen once. Their antigen targets remain unknown. Sequenced input: cultured CD8+ T cells derived from PBMCs. The origin of the receptors is a male donor with HIV. Both conserved end residues are part of each CDR3. The order of the fields is V gene, D gene, clone size, J gene, CDR3 DNA, CDR3 protein. The D gene is left open where the match is weak. The size of a clone is reported for some rows only, either as once, few or many, or as a class for expanded clones.

TRBV7-2	TRBD2	NA	TRBJ2-3	TGTGCCAGCAGCTTAGTGGGGGGGACGGGCACAGATACGCAGTATTTT	CASSLVGGTGTDTQYF
TRBV27	TRBD2	NA	TRBJ2-3	TGTGCCAGCAGTCCCAGCGGGGGGGCCGCCGATACGCAGTATTTT	CASSPSGGAADTQYF
TRBV7-9	NA	NA	TRBJ2-3	TGTGCCAGCAGCTTTGATCAACAAGGTACAGATACGCAGTATTTT	CASSFDQQGTDTQYF
TRBV4-2	NA	NA	TRBJ2-2	TGTGCCAGCAGCCAAGAACCCCCAGGGTCGGGCACCGGGGAGCTGTTTTTT	CASSQEPPGSGTGELFF
TRBV4-3	TRBD2	NA	TRBJ2-1	TGCGCCAGCAGCCAAGACACTAGCGGGCGCTACAATGAGCAGTTCTTC	CASSQDTSGRYNEQFF
TRBV28	NA	NA	TRBJ1-1	TGTGCCAGCAGTCTTTGGGGGGGGATGAACACTGAAGCTTTCTTT	CASSLWGGMNTEAFF
TRBV5-1	TRBD2	few	TRBJ2-2	TGCGCCAGCAGCTTAATAGCGGGAGGGTCCACCGGGGAGCTGTTTTTT	CASSLIAGGSTGELFF
TRBV7-3	NA	NA	TRBJ2-2	TGTGCCAGCAGCTTAACAGGGTCCGGGGAGCTGTTTTTT	CASSLTGSGELFF
TRBV19	NA	few	TRBJ1-1	TGTGCCAGTAGTATAGACCGGACACCTGAAGCTTTCTTT	CASSIDRTPEAFF
TRBV19	TRBD2	NA	TRBJ2-4	TGTGCCAGTAGAGTGACTAGCGGGGGGGATGTCATTCAGTACTTC	CASRVTSGGDVIQYF
TRBV7-2	NA	NA	TRBJ1-2	TGTGCCAGCAGCGAGGGACAAAAGGACTATGGCTACACCTTC	CASSEGQKDYGYTF
TRBV29-1	NA	few	TRBJ1-4	TGCAGCGTCGGCCTTACGCCTGAAAAACTGTTTTTT	CSVGLTPEKLFF
TRBV30	NA	few	TRBJ1-1	TGTGCCTGGACGGTGAACACTGAAGCTTTCTTT	CAWTVNTEAFF
TRBV21-1	NA	NA	TRBJ1-2	TGTGCCAGCAGCAAACAGGGATACTATGGCTACACCTTC	CASSKQGYYGYTF
TRBV6-5	TRBD2	few	TRBJ2-1	TGTGCCAGCAGTTACTCTCCTAGCGGGAGCCACAATGAGCAGTTCTTC	CASSYSPSGSHNEQFF
TRBV5-6	TRBD1	NA	TRBJ1-1	TGTGCCAGCAGCTTCTTTCTGGGACAGGGGGCGAAAAACACTGAAGCTTTCTTT	CASSFFLGQGAKNTEAFF
TRBV28	TRBD2	NA	TRBJ2-7	TGTGTTACCAGGGGACTAGCCCCCTACGAGCAGTACTTC	CVTRGLAPYEQYF
TRBV27	NA	NA	TRBJ1-2	TGTGCCAGCAGTTTTTCGGGGGCTGAATCTATCTATGGCTACACCTTC	CASSFSGAESIYGYTF
TRBV2	TRBD1	few	TRBJ2-7	TGTGCCAGCAGTGAGGCGTTCGGGACAGGGAACGAGCAGTACTTC	CASSEAFGTGNEQYF
TRBV6-6	TRBD1	medium-sized	TRBJ2-5	TGTGCCAGCAGTCAGGGACAGGGGGCGTTTTCCGAGACCCAGTACTTC	CASSQGQGAFSETQYF
TRBV2	NA	NA	TRBJ1-4	TGTGCCAGCACCGAGAGACCCTGGGCAGGGGAAAAACTGTTTTTT	CASTERPWAGEKLFF
TRBV2	NA	NA	TRBJ1-1	TGTGCCAGCAGCGCAGGGAGCACTGAAGCTTTCTTT	CASSAGSTEAFF
TRBV9	NA	few	TRBJ1-1	TGTGCCAGCAGCGTGGATGGTGGCCGGGGAACTGAAGCTTTCTTT	CASSVDGGRGTEAFF
TRBV25-1	NA	NA	TRBJ1-2	TGTGCCAGCAGTGAATTGGGCAGTTTCTATGGCTACACCTTC	CASSELGSFYGYTF
TRBV5-4	NA	NA	TRBJ2-7	TGTGCCAGCAGCTTGGATGGGTTGGAGCAGTACTTC	CASSLDGLEQYF
TRBV6-5	NA	NA	TRBJ1-1	TGTGCCAGCAGTTACGGGGCGGGAGGGAGCACTGAAGCTTTCTTT	CASSYGAGGSTEAFF
TRBV7-9	TRBD2	NA	TRBJ2-1	TGTGCCAGCAGACAAGTACTAGCGGGAGGGGTAGATGAGCAGTTCTTC	CASRQVLAGGVDEQFF
TRBV10-3	TRBD1	NA	TRBJ2-3	TGTGCCACCGTGACAGGGTCTAACACAGATACGCAGTATTTT	CATVTGSNTDTQYF
TRBV5-5	TRBD2	NA	TRBJ2-5	TGTGCCAGCAGCTTGGATCTAGCGGGAGGCCACCAAGAGACCCAGTACTTC	CASSLDLAGGHQETQYF
TRBV4-1	TRBD1	NA	TRBJ2-3	TGCGCCAGCAGCCAAGAGGGGGACAGGGGGTACACAGATACGCAGTATTTT	CASSQEGDRGYTDTQYF
TRBV2	TRBD1	few	TRBJ2-1	TGTGCCAGCGTTCTAGAGGGCGGGACAGGGGAAGGCAATGAGCAGTTCTTC	CASVLEGGTGEGNEQFF